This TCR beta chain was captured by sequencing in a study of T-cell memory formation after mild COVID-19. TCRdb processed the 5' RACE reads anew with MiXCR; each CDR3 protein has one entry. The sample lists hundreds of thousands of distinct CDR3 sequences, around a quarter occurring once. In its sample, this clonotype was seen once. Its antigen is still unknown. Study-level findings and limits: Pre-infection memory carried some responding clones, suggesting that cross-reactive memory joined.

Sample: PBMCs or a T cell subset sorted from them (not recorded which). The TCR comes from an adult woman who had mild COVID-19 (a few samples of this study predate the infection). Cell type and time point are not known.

CDR3 amino acids: CASSLVTHRERNQPQHF. The CDR3 coding sequence is TGTGCCAGCAGCTTAGTAACTCACAGGGAACGCAATCAGCCCCAGCATTTT. The rearrangement joins TRBV7-2 to TRBJ1-5; tentative D call: TRBD1 (6 bases). Germline V gene lookup returns CDR1 SGHTA and CDR2 FQGNSA. Trimming took 1 base from V and 2 from J, leaving 15 bases between them. The CDR3 has 17 residues.